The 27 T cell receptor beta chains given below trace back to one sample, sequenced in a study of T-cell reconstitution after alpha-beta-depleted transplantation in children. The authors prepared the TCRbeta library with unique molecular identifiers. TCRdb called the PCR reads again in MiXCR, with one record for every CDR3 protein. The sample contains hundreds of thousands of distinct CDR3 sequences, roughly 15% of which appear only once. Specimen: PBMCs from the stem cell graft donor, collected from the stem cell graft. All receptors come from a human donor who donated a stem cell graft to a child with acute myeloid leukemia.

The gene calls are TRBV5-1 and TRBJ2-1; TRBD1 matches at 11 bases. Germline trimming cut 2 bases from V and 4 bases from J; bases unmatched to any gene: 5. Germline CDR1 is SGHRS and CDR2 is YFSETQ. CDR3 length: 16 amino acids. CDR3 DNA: TGCGCCAGCAGCTTCGGACAGGGGGCGCGGTACAATGAGCAGTTCTTC. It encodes CASSFGQGARYNEQFF.

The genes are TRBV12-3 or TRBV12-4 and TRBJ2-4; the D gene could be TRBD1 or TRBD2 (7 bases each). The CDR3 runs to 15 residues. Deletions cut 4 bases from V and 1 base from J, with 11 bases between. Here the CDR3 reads CASSSQGGAKNIQYF. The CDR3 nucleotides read TGTGCCAGCAGTTCCCAGGGGGGGGCCAAAAACATTCAGTACTTC.

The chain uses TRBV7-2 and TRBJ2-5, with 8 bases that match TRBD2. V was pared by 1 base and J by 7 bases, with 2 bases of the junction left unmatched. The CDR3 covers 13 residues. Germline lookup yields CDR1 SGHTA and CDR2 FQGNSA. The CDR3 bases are TGTGCCAGCAGCTTAGAAACTAGCGGGACCCAGTACTTC. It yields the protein CASSLETSGTQYF.

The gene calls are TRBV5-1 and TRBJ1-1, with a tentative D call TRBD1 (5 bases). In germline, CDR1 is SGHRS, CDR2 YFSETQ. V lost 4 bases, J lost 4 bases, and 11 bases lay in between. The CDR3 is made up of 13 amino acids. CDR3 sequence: CASSPDQGTEAFF. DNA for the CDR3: TGCGCCAGCAGCCCCGACCAGGGCACTGAAGCTTTCTTT.

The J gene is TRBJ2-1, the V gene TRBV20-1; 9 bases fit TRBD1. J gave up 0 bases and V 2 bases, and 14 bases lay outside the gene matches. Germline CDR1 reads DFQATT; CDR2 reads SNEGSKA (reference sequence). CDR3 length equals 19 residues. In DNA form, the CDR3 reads TGCAGTGCTAGACCCCTCGGGGACAGGGCATCCCTCTCCTACAATGAGCAGTTCTTC. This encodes CSARPLGDRASLSYNEQFF.

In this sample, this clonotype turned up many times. The CDR3 spells CASSVGGDTFYEQYF. The CDR3, as DNA: TGTGCCAGCAGCGTAGGAGGAGACACCTTCTACGAGCAGTACTTC. The chain carries TRBV9 and TRBJ2-7, with D hard to call. With 0 bases removed from V and 3 bases from J, the gap between germline ends came to 13 bases. Germline V gene data show CDR1 as SGDLS and CDR2 as YYNGEE. The CDR3 runs to 15 residues.

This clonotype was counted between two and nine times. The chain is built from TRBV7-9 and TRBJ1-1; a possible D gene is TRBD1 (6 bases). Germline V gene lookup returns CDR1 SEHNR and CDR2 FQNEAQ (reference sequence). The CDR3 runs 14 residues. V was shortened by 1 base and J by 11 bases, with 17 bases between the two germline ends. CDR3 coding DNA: TGTGCCAGCAGCTTAGTCACAGGGAGGACGTTGGCTTTCTTT. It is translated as CASSLVTGRTLAFF.

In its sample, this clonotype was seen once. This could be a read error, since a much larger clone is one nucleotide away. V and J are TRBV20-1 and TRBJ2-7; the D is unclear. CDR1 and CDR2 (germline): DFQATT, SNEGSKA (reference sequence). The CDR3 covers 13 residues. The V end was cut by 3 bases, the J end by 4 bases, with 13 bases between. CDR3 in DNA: TGCAGTGCTAGCAAGGGTATCGGGTACGAGCAGTACTTC. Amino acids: CSASKGIGYEQYF.

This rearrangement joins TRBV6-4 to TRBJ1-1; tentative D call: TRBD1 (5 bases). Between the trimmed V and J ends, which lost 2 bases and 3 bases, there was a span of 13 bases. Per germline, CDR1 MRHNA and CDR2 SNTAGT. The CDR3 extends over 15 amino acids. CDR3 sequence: CASSDARDGYTEAFF. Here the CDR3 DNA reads TGTGCCAGCAGTGACGCCAGGGACGGATACACTGAAGCTTTCTTT.

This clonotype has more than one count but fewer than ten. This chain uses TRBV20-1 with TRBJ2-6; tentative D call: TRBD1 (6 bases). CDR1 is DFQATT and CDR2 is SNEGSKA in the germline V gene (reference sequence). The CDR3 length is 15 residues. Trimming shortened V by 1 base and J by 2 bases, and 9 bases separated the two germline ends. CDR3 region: CSARVRGTGANVLTF. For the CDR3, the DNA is TGCAGTGCTAGAGTCAGGGGAACTGGGGCCAACGTCCTGACTTTC.

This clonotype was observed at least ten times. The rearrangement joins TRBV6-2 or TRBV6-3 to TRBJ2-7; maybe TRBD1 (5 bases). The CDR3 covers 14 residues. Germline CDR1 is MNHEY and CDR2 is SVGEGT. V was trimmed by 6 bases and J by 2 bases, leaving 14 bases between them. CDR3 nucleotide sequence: TGTGCCAGCAGCCAACAGGCATCGGCCTACGAGCAGTACGTC. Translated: CASSQQASAYEQYV.

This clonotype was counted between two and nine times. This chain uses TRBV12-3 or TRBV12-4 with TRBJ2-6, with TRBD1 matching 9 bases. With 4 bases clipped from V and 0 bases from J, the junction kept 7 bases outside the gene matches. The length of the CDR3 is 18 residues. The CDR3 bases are TGTGCCAGCAGTTCCTGGACAGGGGATGTCTCTGGGGCCAACGTCCTGACTTTC. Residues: CASSSWTGDVSGANVLTF.

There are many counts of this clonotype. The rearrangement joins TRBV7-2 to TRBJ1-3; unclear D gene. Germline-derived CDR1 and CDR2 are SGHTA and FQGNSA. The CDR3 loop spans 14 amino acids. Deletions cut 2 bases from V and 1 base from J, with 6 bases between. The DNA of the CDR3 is TGTGCCAGCAGCTTATGGACGTCTGGAAACACCATATATTTT. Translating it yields CASSLWTSGNTIYF.

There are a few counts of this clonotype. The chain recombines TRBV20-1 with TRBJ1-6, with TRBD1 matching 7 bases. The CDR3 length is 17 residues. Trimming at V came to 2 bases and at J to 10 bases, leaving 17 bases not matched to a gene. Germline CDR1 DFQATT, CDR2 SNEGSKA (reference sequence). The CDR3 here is CSARPPKTGIPLSPLHF. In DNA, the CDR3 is TGCAGTGCTAGACCTCCGAAGACAGGGATTCCCCTATCACCCCTCCACTTT.

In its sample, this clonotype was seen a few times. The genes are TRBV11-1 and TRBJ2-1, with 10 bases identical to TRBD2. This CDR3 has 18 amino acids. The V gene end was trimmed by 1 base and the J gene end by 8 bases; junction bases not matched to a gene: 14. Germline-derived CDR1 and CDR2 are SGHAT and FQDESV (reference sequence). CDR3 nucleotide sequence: TGTGCCAGCAGCTTAGGAATGGCAGCGGGGGGGCCGGTTCATGAGCAGTTCTTC. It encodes CASSLGMAAGGPVHEQFF. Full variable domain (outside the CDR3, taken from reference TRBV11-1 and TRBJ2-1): EAEVAQSPRYKITEKSQAVAFWCDPISGHATLYWYRQILGQGPELLVQFQDESVVDDSQLPKDRFSAERLKGVDSTLKIQPAELGDSAMYLCASSLGMAAGGPVHEQFFGPGTRLTVL.

The CDR3 coding sequence is TGCAGCGTTGGCCCCCAGGGAGCCATCGAAGAGACCCAGTACTTC. This codes for CSVGPQGAIEETQYF. J is TRBJ2-5 and V is TRBV29-1; the D gene could be TRBD1 or TRBD2 (5 bases each). Per germline, CDR1 SQVTM and CDR2 ANQGSEA. The CDR3 spans 15 residues. V lost 4 bases and J 3 bases, leaving 18 bases between the germline ends. The whole variable domain, remainder taken from reference TRBV29-1 and TRBJ2-5, is SAVISQKPSRDICQRGTSLTIQCQVDSQVTMMFWYRQQPGQSLTLIATANQGSEATYESGFVIDKFPISRPNLTFSTLTVSNMSPEDSSIYLCSVGPQGAIEETQYFGPGTRLLVL.

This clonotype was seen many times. CDR3: CASSWGLSSYEQYF. DNA for the CDR3: TGTGCCAGCAGCTGGGGACTCAGCTCCTACGAGCAGTACTTC. The chain combines TRBV13 with TRBJ2-7, with D possibly TRBD2 on 6 matching bases. The CDR3 length is 14 residues. V lost 4 bases to trimming and J lost 0 bases, with 10 bases between them. Germline CDR1 reads PRHDT; CDR2 reads FYEKMQ (reference sequence). The complete variable domain, with remaining parts taken from reference TRBV13 and TRBJ2-7, reads AAGVIQSPRHLIKEKRETATLKCYPIPRHDTVYWYQQGPGQDPQFLISFYEKMQSDKGSIPDRFSAQQFSDYHSELNMSSLELGDSALYFCASSWGLSSYEQYFGPGTRLTVT.

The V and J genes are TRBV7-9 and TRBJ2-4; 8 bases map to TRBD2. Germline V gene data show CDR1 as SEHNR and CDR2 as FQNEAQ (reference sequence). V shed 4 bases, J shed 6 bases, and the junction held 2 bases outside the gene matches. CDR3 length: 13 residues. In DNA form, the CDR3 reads TGTGCCAGCAGCTCTCGGGGGGGAAACATTCAGTACTTC. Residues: CASSSRGGNIQYF. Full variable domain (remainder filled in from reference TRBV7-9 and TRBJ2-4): DTGVSQNPRHKITKRGQNVTFRCDPISEHNRLYWYRQTLGQGPEFLTYFQNEAQLEKSRLLSDRFSAERPKGSFSTLEIQRTEQGDSAMYLCASSSRGGNIQYFGAGTRLSVL.

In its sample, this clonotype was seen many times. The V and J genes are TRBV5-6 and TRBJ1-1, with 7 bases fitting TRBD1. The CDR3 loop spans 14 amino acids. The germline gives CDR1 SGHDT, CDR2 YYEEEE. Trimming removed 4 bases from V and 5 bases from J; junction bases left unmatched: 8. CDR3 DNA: TGTGCCAGCAGCCTGGAGGGGGCGGGTACTGAAGCTTTCTTT. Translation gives CASSLEGAGTEAFF.

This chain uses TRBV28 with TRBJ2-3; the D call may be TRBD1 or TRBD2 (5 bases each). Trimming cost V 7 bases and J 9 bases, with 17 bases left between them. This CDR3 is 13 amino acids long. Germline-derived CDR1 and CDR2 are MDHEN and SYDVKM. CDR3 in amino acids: CASTSTPRETQYF. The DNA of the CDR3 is TGTGCCAGCACCTCCACCCCCAGGGAGACGCAGTATTTT.

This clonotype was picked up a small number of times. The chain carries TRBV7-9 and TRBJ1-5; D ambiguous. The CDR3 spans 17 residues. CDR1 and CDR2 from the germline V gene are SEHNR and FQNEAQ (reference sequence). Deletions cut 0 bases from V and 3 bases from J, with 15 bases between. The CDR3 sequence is CASSLAEGYLANQPQHF. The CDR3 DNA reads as TGTGCCAGCAGCTTAGCGGAGGGATACCTCGCCAATCAGCCCCAGCATTTT.

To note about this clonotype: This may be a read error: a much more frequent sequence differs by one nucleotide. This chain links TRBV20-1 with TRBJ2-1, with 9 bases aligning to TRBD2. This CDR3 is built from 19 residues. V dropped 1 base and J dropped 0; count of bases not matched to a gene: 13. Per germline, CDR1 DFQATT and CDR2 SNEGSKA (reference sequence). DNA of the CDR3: TGCAGTGCTAGAGGTCATCGAGCGGGGGGCTTGAGCTCCTACAATGAGCAGTTCTTC. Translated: CSARGHRAGGLSSYNEQFF.

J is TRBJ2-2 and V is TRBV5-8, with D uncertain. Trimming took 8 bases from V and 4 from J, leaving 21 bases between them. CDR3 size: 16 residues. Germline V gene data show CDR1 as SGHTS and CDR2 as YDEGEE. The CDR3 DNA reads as TGTGCCAGTTCGACCTCACAGACACTGATCACCGGGGAGCTGTTTTTT. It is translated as CASSTSQTLITGELFF. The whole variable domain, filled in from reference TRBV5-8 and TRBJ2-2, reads EAGVTQSPTHLIKTRGQQATLRCSPISGHTSVYWYQQALGLGLQFLLWYDEGEERNRGNFPPRFSGRQFPNYSSELNVNALELEDSALYLCASSTSQTLITGELFFGEGSRLTVL.

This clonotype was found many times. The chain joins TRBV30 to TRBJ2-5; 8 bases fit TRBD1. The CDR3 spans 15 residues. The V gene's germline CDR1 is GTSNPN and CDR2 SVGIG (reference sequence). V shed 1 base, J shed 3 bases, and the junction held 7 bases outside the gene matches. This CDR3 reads CAWSGSRTGKETQYF. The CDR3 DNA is TGTGCCTGGAGTGGGTCCCGGACAGGGAAAGAGACCCAGTACTTC.

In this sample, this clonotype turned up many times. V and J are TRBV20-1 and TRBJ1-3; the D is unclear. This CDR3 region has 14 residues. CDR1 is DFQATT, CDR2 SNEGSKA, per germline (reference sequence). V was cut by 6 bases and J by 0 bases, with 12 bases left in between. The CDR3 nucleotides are TGCAGTGCCCCGAGTAGGGACTCTGGAAACACCATATATTTT. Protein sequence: CSAPSRDSGNTIYF.

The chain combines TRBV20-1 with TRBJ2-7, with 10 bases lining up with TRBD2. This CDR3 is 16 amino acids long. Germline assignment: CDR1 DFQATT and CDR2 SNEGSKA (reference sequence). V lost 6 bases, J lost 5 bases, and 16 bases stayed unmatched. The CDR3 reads CSALWRTSGIPNEQYF. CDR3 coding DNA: TGCAGTGCCCTTTGGCGGACTAGCGGAATTCCCAACGAGCAGTACTTC.

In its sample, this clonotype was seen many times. CDR3 DNA sequence: TGTGCCATCAGCCGGGACAGAAGCACAGATACGCAGTATTTT. It is translated as CAISRDRSTDTQYF. The V call is TRBV10-3, the J call TRBJ2-3; 7 nucleotides agree with TRBD1. CDR1 and CDR2 from the germline V gene are ENHRY and SYGVKD. The CDR3 totals 14 residues. J lost 0 bases, V lost 6 bases, and 3 bases had no gene match.